This T cell receptor (beta chain) was identified in a study of blood T cell repertoires in COVID-19. Study in general: PBMCs, B-cell-depleted T cells, or T cells provided the cDNA or gDNA that made up the material.

Germline assignment: CDR1 SQVTM and CDR2 ANQGSEA. The length of the CDR3 is 14 residues. V lost 6 bases to trimming and J lost 4 bases, with 19 bases between them. As processed by the authors: The authors estimated nucleated cell counts from reference gene primer amplification. Assay: immunoSEQ multiplex PCR; the TCRdb copy retains only in-frame clones and omits some. Clone size and the V and J calls come from that table; the DNA yielded D and trimming. Of about 200,000 clones in the sample, approximately 85% were seen once. The TCR sequence derives from a human donor with active or convalescent COVID-19. The donor label of this sample is uncertain. The genes are TRBV29-1 and TRBJ2-7, with TRBD1 as a possible D gene (5 bases). Sequenced: peripheral blood. The CDR3: CSVADGQNGYEQYF. In DNA form, the CDR3 reads TGCAGCGTGGCCGACGGACAAAATGGTTACGAGCAGTACTTC.